The 9 T cell receptor beta chains presented below share a single source sample, sequenced in a study of T cells in localized non-small cell lung cancer. TCRdb's table, derived via immunoSEQ multiplex PCR, lists solely in-frame clones and lacks some. This table holds 58,000 or so clones, 85% to 90% found once. Here the sequenced sample was peripheral blood, taken before any cancer treatment. Receptor source: a woman aged 35-75 years with stage I lung adenocarcinoma.

V usage is TRBV7-2 and J usage is TRBJ2-1, with D hard to call. V was pared by 1 base and J by 3 bases, with 10 bases between. This CDR3 is built from 15 residues. From germline, CDR1 is SGHTA and CDR2 FQGNSA. The CDR3 protein is CASSLEANLYNEQFF. The CDR3, as DNA: TGTGCCAGCAGCTTAGAGGCGAACCTCTACAATGAGCAGTTCTTC.

The chain joins TRBV5-1 to TRBJ2-1; 7 bases agree with TRBD2. With V trimmed by 0 bases and J by 6 bases, 6 bases remained unmatched. Germline lookup yields CDR1 SGHRS and CDR2 YFSETQ. This CDR3 has 15 amino acids. CDR3 sequence (DNA): TGCGCCAGCAGCTTGGCCCTGGGGGGGGGCAATGAGCAGTTCTTC. Protein: CASSLALGGGNEQFF.

The CDR3 is CASRETGRFTGELFF. The CDR3 DNA reads as TGTGCCAGCAGAGAGACAGGGCGATTCACCGGGGAGCTGTTTTTT. This chain links TRBV5-6 with TRBJ2-2, with 7 bases identical to TRBD1. Germline V gene lookup returns CDR1 SGHDT and CDR2 YYEEEE. The CDR3 totals 15 residues. V gave up 5 bases and J gave up 4 bases; unmatched junction bases: 8.

The V and J genes are TRBV27 and TRBJ1-2; D is possibly TRBD1 (5 bases). CDR3 length: 13 residues. The V gene's germline CDR1 is MNHEY and CDR2 SMNVEV (reference sequence). V lost 0 bases and J 4 bases, leaving 6 bases between the germline ends. The CDR3: CASSLSGTYGYTF. CDR3 nucleotide sequence: TGTGCCAGCAGTTTATCAGGGACCTATGGCTACACCTTC.

Here the CDR3 DNA reads TGTGCCAGCAGTTTGGTCCCCCCAGGGAGCGGAGGCTACACCTTC. It encodes CASSLVPPGSGGYTF. V and J are TRBV28 and TRBJ1-2, with a weak D call TRBD1 (5 bases). V lost 3 bases and J lost 8, with 19 bases in between. The CDR3 is 15 residues long. Germline loops: CDR1 MDHEN, CDR2 SYDVKM.

This chain uses TRBV5-1 with TRBJ1-5, with 8 bases matching TRBD1. Trimming cost V 7 bases and J 4 bases; bases outside gene matches: 7. Germline assignment: CDR1 SGHRS and CDR2 YFSETQ. The CDR3 sequence is 14 residues long. The CDR3 reads CASSPQGANQPQHF. In DNA form, the CDR3 reads TGCGCCAGCTCGCCTCAGGGGGCGAATCAGCCCCAGCATTTT. The entire variable domain, with the rest obtained from reference TRBV5-1 and TRBJ1-5, is as follows: KAGVTQTPRYLIKTRGQQVTLSCSPISGHRSVSWYQQTPGQGLQFLFEYFSETQRNKGNFPGRFSGRQFSNSRSEMNVSTLELGDSALYLCASSPQGANQPQHFGDGTRLSIL.

The V gene is TRBV28, the J gene TRBJ1-1; D is unclear. This CDR3 comprises 12 residues. CDR1 and CDR2 (germline): MDHEN, SYDVKM. The V and J ends lost 7 bases and 0 bases respectively, with 6 bases between them. CDR3 DNA sequence: TGTGCCAGCACGGAGATGAACACTGAAGCTTTCTTT. Protein sequence: CASTEMNTEAFF. The complete variable domain, with remaining parts taken from reference TRBV28 and TRBJ1-1, reads DVKVTQSSRYLVKRTGEKVFLECVQDMDHENMFWYRQDPGLGLRLIYFSYDVKMKEKGDIPEGYSVSREKKERFSLILESASTNQTSMYLCASTEMNTEAFFGQGTRLTVV.

The V gene is TRBV7-3, the J gene TRBJ2-1; 14 positions agree with TRBD2. The germline CDR1 and CDR2 sequences are SGHTA and FQGTGA. Trimming cost V 8 bases and J 3 bases; bases outside gene matches: 3. This CDR3 comprises 15 residues. The CDR3 DNA reads TGTGCCAGCGGACTAGCGGGGGGTAGCTACAATGAGCAGTTCTTC. The encoded protein is CASGLAGGSYNEQFF.

The chain combines TRBV5-1 with TRBJ2-2; 8 bases align to TRBD2. The CDR3 spans 15 residues. In germline, CDR1 is SGHRS, CDR2 YFSETQ. The trim removed 1 base at V and 2 bases at J, leaving 1 base unmatched. The CDR3 spells CASSLTSGNTGELFF. The CDR3 region has the DNA TGCGCCAGCAGCTTGACTAGCGGTAACACCGGGGAGCTGTTTTTT. Full variable domain (rest looked up from reference TRBV5-1 and TRBJ2-2): KAGVTQTPRYLIKTRGQQVTLSCSPISGHRSVSWYQQTPGQGLQFLFEYFSETQRNKGNFPGRFSGRQFSNSRSEMNVSTLELGDSALYLCASSLTSGNTGELFFGEGSRLTVL.